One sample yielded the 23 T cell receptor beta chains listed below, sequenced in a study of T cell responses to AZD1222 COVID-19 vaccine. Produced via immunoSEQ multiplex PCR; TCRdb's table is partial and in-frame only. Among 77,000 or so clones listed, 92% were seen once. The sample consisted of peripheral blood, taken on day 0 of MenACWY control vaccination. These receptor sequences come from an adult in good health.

The CDR3: CASSLEATNTGELFF. The CDR3 coding sequence is TGCGCCAGCAGCTTGGAGGCTACTAACACCGGGGAGCTGTTTTTT. The V call is TRBV5-1, the J call TRBJ2-2; D remains ambiguous. The CDR3 totals 15 residues. Germline V gene data show CDR1 as SGHRS and CDR2 as YFSETQ. The V gene lost 0 bases and the J gene lost 2 bases, with 8 bases spanning the gap.

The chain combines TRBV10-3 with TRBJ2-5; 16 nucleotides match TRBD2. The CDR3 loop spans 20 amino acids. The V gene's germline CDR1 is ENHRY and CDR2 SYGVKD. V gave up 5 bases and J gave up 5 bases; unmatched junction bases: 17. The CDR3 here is CAISKGLAGGPGGSAETQYF. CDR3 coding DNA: TGTGCCATCAGTAAGGGACTAGCGGGAGGGCCTGGGGGTAGCGCGGAGACCCAGTACTTC.

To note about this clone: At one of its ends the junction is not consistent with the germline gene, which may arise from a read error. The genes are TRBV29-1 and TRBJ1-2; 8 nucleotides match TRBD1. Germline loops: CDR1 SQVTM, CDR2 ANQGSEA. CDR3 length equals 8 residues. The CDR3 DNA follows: TGCAGCGACGACAGGGGTCACTTC. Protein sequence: CSDDRGHF.

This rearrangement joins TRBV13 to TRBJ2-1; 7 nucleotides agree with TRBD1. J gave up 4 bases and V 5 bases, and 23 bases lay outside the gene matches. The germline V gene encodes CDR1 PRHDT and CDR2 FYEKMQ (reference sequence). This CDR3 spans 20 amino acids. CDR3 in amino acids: CASSLRPTGSERTAYNEQFF. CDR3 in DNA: TGTGCCAGCAGCCTCCGACCGACAGGGTCTGAAAGGACAGCGTACAATGAGCAGTTCTTC.

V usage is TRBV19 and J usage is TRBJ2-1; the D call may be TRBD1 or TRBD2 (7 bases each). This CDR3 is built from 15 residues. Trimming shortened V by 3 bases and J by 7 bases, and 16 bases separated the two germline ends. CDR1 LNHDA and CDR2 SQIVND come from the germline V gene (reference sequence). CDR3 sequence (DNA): TGTGCCAGTAGTATTGTCCACAGGGGAGGGAATGAGCAGTTCTTC. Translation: CASSIVHRGGNEQFF.

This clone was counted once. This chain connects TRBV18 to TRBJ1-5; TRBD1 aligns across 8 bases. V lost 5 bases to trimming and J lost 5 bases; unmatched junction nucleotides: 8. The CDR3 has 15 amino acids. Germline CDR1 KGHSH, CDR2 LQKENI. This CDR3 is CASSSQGVRDQPQHF. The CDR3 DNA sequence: TGTGCCAGCTCATCACAGGGGGTCCGGGATCAGCCCCAGCATTTT.

The CDR3 DNA reads TGCAGCGTGGCAGGGAAAAATCAGCCCCAGCATTTT. Protein sequence: CSVAGKNQPQHF. The chain recombines TRBV29-1 with TRBJ1-5; D possibly corresponds to TRBD1 (5 bases). Per germline, CDR1 SQVTM and CDR2 ANQGSEA. The V and J ends lost 6 bases and 4 bases respectively, with 10 bases between them. CDR3 size: 12 residues.

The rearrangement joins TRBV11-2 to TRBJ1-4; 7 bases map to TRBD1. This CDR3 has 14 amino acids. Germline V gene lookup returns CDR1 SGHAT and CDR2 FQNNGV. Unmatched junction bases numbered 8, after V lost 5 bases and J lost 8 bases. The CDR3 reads CASSNTGVGEKLFF. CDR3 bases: TGTGCCAGCAGCAATACAGGGGTAGGGGAAAAACTGTTTTTT.

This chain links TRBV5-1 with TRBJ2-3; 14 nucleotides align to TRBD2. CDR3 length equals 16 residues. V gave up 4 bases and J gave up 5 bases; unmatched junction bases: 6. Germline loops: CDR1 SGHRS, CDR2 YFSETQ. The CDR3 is CASSPGLAGEVDTQYF. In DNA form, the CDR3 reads TGCGCCAGCAGCCCGGGACTAGCGGGAGAGGTAGATACGCAGTATTTT.

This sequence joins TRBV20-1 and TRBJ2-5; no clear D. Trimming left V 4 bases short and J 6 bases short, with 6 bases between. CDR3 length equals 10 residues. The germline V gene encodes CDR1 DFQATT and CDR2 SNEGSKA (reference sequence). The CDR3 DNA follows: TGCAGTGCTAAGAGTAAGACCCAGTACTTC. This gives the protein CSAKSKTQYF.

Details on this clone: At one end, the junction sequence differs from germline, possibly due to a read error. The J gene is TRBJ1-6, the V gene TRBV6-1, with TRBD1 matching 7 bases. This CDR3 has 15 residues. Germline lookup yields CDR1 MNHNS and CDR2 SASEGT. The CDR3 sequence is CASREGQEWNSPLHF. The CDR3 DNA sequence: TGTGCCAGCAGAGAAGGACAGGAGTGGAATTCACCCCTCCACTTT.

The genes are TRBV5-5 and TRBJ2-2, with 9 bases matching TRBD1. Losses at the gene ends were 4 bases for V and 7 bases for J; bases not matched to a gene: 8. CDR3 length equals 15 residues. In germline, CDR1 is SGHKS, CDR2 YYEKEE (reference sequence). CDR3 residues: CASSQDRGRGGELFF. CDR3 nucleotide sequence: TGTGCCAGCAGCCAGGACAGGGGTCGGGGCGGGGAGCTGTTTTTT.

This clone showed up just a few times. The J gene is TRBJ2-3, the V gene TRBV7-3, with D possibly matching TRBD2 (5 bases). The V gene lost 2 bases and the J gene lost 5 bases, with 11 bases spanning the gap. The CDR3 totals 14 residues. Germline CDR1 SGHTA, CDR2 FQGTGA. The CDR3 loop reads CASSLGFGKDTQYF. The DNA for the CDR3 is TGTGCCAGCAGCTTAGGTTTCGGGAAAGATACGCAGTATTTT.

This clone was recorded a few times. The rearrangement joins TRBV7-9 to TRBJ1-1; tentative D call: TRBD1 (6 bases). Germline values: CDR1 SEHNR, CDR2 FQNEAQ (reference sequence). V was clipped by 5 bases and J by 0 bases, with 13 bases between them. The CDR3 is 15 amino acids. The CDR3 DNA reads TGTGCCAGCAGCCTCATAAGGGACATGAACACTGAAGCTTTCTTT. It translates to CASSLIRDMNTEAFF.

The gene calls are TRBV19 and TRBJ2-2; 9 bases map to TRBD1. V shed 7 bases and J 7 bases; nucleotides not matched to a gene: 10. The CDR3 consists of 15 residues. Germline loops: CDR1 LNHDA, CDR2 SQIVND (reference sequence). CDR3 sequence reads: CASTKGQGNFGELFF. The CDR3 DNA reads TGTGCCAGTACCAAGGGACAGGGTAATTTCGGGGAGCTGTTTTTT.

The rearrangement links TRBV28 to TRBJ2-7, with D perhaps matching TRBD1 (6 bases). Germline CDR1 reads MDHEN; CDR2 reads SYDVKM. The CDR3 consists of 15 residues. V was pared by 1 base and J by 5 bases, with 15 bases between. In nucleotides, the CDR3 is TGTGCCAGCAGTTTATCCAGCAGGGGTTCGGACGAGCAGTACTTC. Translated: CASSLSSRGSDEQYF.

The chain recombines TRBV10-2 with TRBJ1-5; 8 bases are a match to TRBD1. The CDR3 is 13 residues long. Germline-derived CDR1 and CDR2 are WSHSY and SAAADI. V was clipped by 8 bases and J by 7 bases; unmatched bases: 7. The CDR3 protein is CASADRAGQPQHF. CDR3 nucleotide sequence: TGCGCCAGCGCGGACAGGGCGGGCCAGCCCCAGCATTTT.

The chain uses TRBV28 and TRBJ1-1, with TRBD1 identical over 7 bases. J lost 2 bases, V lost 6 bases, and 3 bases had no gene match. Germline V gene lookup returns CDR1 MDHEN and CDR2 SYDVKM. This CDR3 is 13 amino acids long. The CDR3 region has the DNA TGTGCCAGCAGGGGGGACAGCAACACTGAAGCTTTCTTT. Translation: CASRGDSNTEAFF. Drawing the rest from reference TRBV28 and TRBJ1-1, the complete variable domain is DVKVTQSSRYLVKRTGEKVFLECVQDMDHENMFWYRQDPGLGLRLIYFSYDVKMKEKGDIPEGYSVSREKKERFSLILESASTNQTSMYLCASRGDSNTEAFFGQGTRLTVV.

The CDR3 is CASSPAPGGAYEQYF. CDR3 in DNA: TGTGCCAGCAGCCCGGCACCGGGGGGCGCCTACGAGCAGTACTTC. V gene TRBV7-3 combines with J gene TRBJ2-7, with a weak D call TRBD2 (7 bases). The CDR3 totals 15 residues. Germline loops: CDR1 SGHTA, CDR2 FQGTGA. Trimming cost V 5 bases and J 2 bases, with 16 bases left between them.

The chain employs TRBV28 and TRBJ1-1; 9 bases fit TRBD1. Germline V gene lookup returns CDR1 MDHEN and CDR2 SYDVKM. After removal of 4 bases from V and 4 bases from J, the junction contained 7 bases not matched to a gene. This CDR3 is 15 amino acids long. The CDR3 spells CASSSYDRGITEAFF. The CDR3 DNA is TGTGCCAGCAGTTCATACGACAGGGGGATCACTGAAGCTTTCTTT. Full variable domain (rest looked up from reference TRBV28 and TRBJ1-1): DVKVTQSSRYLVKRTGEKVFLECVQDMDHENMFWYRQDPGLGLRLIYFSYDVKMKEKGDIPEGYSVSREKKERFSLILESASTNQTSMYLCASSSYDRGITEAFFGQGTRLTVV.

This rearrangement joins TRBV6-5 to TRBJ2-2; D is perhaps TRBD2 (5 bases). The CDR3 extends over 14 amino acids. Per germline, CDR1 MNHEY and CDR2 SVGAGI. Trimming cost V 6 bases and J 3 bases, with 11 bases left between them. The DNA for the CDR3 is TGTGCCAGCAGGGACGGGGATTACACCGGGGAGCTGTTTTTT. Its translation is CASRDGDYTGELFF.

The CDR3 region is CASSHGGLALDGYTF. The CDR3 region has the DNA TGTGCCAGCAGCCACGGGGGGCTGGCGCTTGATGGCTACACCTTC. V is TRBV9 and J is TRBJ1-2, with D possibly TRBD1 on 6 matching bases. This CDR3 contains 15 residues. The V end was cut by 4 bases, the J end by 6 bases, with 19 bases between. Germline CDR1 SGDLS, CDR2 YYNGEE.

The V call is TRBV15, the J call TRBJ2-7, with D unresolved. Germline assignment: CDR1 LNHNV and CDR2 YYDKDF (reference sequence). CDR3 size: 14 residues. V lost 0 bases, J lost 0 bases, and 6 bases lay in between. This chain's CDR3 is CATSRDPSSYEQYF. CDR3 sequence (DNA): TGTGCCACCAGCAGAGACCCTAGCTCCTACGAGCAGTACTTC.